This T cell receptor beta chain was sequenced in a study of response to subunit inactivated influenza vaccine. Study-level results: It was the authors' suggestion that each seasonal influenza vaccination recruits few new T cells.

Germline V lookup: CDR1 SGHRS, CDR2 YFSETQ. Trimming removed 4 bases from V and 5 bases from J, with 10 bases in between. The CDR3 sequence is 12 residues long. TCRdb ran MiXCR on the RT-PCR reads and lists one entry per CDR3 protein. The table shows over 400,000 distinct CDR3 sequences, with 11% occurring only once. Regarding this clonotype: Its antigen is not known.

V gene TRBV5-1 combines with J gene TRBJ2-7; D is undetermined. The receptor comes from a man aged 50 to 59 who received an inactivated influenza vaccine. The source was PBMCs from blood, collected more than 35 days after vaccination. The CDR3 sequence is CASSTTQNEQYF. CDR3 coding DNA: TGCGCCAGCAGCACTACTCAAAACGAGCAGTACTTC.